This T cell receptor (beta chain) originates from a study of blood T cell repertoires in COVID-19. The CDR3 covers 15 residues. The germline gives CDR1 SGHTA, CDR2 FQGNSA. The V segment lost 1 base and the J segment 7 bases; nucleotides outside the gene matches: 6. The authors' processing: Amplifying reference gene primers gave estimates of nucleated cell counts. The data were produced by immunoSEQ multiplex PCR, yet TCRdb's version contains in-frame clones alone and is incomplete. V and J calls and clone size come straight from that table; D and trimming were deduced from the DNA. The table has 200,000 or so clones, 90% to 95% seen once. The Seattle site enrolled patients during active infection and followed them longitudinally.

The clonotype originates from a man aged 60 to 75 with COVID-19, enrolled during active disease. Sequenced input: peripheral blood. This rearrangement joins TRBV7-2 to TRBJ2-1; 8 bases fit TRBD2. The CDR3 loop reads CASSLGASGLNEQFF. CDR3 in DNA: TGTGCCAGCAGCTTAGGGGCTAGCGGGCTAAATGAGCAGTTCTTC.